The sequence of this T cell receptor beta chain was determined in a study of T cell repertoires in cytomegalovirus infection. Study context: Matching HLA type, along with CMV infection, was indicated by public TCR beta signatures. Study-level findings and limits: Public TCR beta family frequency separated CMV-and-HLA carriers, including in an independent cohort. The ex vivo response showed dominance by HLA-C-restricted CMV-specific TCR beta clonotypes.

From the reads, TCRdb called clonotypes with MiXCR, one entry per CDR3 protein. The sample consists of just over 300,000 distinct CDR3 sequences, roughly 17% of them appearing once. Worth noting for this clonotype: What it binds is unknown.

CDR1 and CDR2 from the germline V gene are LNHNV and YYDKDF (reference sequence). The V end lost 1 base, the J end lost 4 bases, and 16 bases lay between the germline ends. This CDR3 region has 16 residues. The sample comprised PBMCs. This TCR derives from a human donor in good health (CMV status not recorded). Some clones in this sample may be carry-over from other donors' samples. The V and J genes are TRBV15 and TRBJ1-2; no clear D gene. The CDR3 here is CATSRGAGPDIYGYTF. Here the CDR3 DNA reads TGTGCCACCAGCAGAGGGGCCGGGCCTGACATCTATGGCTACACCTTC.